The 24 T cell receptor beta chains below come from one sample, sequenced in a study of cytomegalovirus exposure and HLA in healthy donors. Using immunoSEQ multiplex PCR, the repertoire was profiled, and TCRdb retains in-frame clones only, with some absent. The data show about 270,000 clones, 65% to 90% seen once. Sequencing was performed on PBMCs. Receptor source: a woman under 30 in good health and CMV-seronegative.

V usage is TRBV6-5 and J usage is TRBJ2-5, with 8 bases that match TRBD1. Germline V gives CDR1 MNHEY, CDR2 SVGAGI. This CDR3 spans 14 amino acids. Unmatched junction bases numbered 8, after V lost 7 bases and J lost 4 bases. This CDR3 is CASKSTGGRETQYF. The CDR3 region has the DNA TGTGCCAGCAAATCTACAGGGGGACGAGAGACCCAGTACTTC.

The chain couples TRBV5-6 to TRBJ2-5; D unresolved. The CDR3 spans 12 residues. Trimming stripped 2 bases from V and 9 bases from J, with 11 bases between. CDR1 SGHDT and CDR2 YYEEEE come from the germline V gene. DNA for the CDR3: TGTGCCAGCAGCTTATCGGGTGCACCCCAGTACTTC. Its translation is CASSLSGAPQYF.

The DNA of the CDR3 is TGTGCCAGCAGCTTAGGTCAGGGAAACTATGGCTACACCTTC. This encodes CASSLGQGNYGYTF. This chain connects TRBV13 to TRBJ1-2; maybe TRBD1 (5 bases). V gave up 0 bases and J gave up 2 bases, with 7 bases separating them. The CDR3 covers 14 residues. The germline V gene encodes CDR1 PRHDT and CDR2 FYEKMQ (reference sequence).

The CDR3 spells CASSFEGAETQYF. The CDR3 DNA reads as TGTGCCAGCAGTTTTGAGGGAGCAGAGACCCAGTACTTC. The chain recombines TRBV28 with TRBJ2-5, with D possibly matching TRBD2 (5 bases). The CDR3 is 13 residues long. Germline V lookup: CDR1 MDHEN, CDR2 SYDVKM. Trimming pared 3 bases from V and 4 bases from J, leaving 9 bases between.

The gene calls are TRBV2 and TRBJ2-2; TRBD2 aligns across 10 bases. V was pared by 10 bases and J by 5 bases, with 13 bases of the junction left unmatched. CDR3 length: 16 residues. The germline V gene has CDR1 SNHLY and CDR2 FYNNEI. The CDR3 spells CANGASSGSTTGELFF. The CDR3 nucleotides are TGTGCCAACGGGGCCTCTAGCGGGAGTACGACCGGGGAGCTGTTTTTT.

This clone occurred a few times. The chain employs TRBV6-4 and TRBJ1-1, with TRBD1 matching 7 bases. This CDR3 region has 14 residues. V shed 4 bases and J 2 bases; nucleotides not matched to a gene: 4. Germline V gene data show CDR1 as MRHNA and CDR2 as SNTAGT. CDR3 nucleotide sequence: TGTGCCAGCAGTGTGGCAGGGGGAAACACTGAAGCTTTCTTT. It yields the protein CASSVAGGNTEAFF.

This chain connects TRBV6-1 to TRBJ2-3, with TRBD1 matching over 7 bases. V lost 6 bases to trimming and J lost 8 bases; unmatched junction nucleotides: 11. The CDR3 has 14 amino acids. Germline-derived CDR1 and CDR2 are MNHNS and SASEGT. The CDR3 region is CASSGDSGRGTQYF. CDR3 nucleotide sequence: TGTGCCAGCAGCGGGGACAGTGGACGAGGTACGCAGTATTTT.

The V and J genes are TRBV25-1 and TRBJ2-3; 7 nucleotides line up with TRBD1. Germline CDR1 reads MGHDK; CDR2 reads SYGVNS. After removal of 11 bases from V and 4 bases from J, the junction contained 9 bases not matched to a gene. The CDR3 is made up of 13 amino acids. CDR3 protein: CASTRQGSDTQYF. The DNA for the CDR3 is TGTGCCTCCACGAGACAGGGTTCAGATACGCAGTATTTT.

This clone was seen only once. V gene TRBV2 combines with J gene TRBJ1-1; D remains unclear. Germline CDR1 and CDR2: SNHLY and FYNNEI. Deletions cut 6 bases from V and 0 bases from J, with 11 bases between. The CDR3 has 14 amino acids. The CDR3: CASRSSYLNTEAFF. The CDR3 DNA reads TGTGCCAGCAGATCGAGTTACCTGAACACTGAAGCTTTCTTT.

The chain combines TRBV6-1 with TRBJ2-1; possible D gene TRBD2, 5 bases. V lost 10 bases, J lost 9 bases, and 13 bases lay in between. CDR1 and CDR2 from the germline V gene are MNHNS and SASEGT. The CDR3 has 11 amino acids. The CDR3 here is CATGSDAEQFF. The CDR3 bases are TGTGCCACTGGGAGCGACGCTGAGCAGTTCTTC.

The chain couples TRBV27 to TRBJ1-5, with D possibly being TRBD1 (5 bases). The germline V gene has CDR1 MNHEY and CDR2 SMNVEV (reference sequence). This CDR3 has 16 amino acids. V was clipped by 0 bases and J by 3 bases, with 12 bases between them. CDR3 DNA sequence: TGTGCCAGCAGTTTATCGGGGGAGGGGACCAATCAGCCCCAGCATTTT. The encoded protein is CASSLSGEGTNQPQHF.

V and J are TRBV27 and TRBJ1-1; tentatively, D is TRBD1 (5 bases). Germline loops: CDR1 MNHEY, CDR2 SMNVEV (reference sequence). V lost 6 bases and J lost 0, with 11 bases in between. The CDR3 spans 14 residues. CDR3: CASRRGTVNTEAFF. For the CDR3, the DNA is TGTGCCAGCAGGCGCGGGACGGTGAACACTGAAGCTTTCTTT.

The chain has TRBV10-1 and TRBJ1-5, with 7 bases aligning to TRBD1. Per the germline V gene, CDR1 is WNHNN and CDR2 is SYGVQD (reference sequence). After removal of 4 bases from V and 5 bases from J, the junction contained 2 bases not matched to a gene. The CDR3 runs to 13 residues. This CDR3 reads CASSAGGHQPQHF. The DNA for the CDR3 is TGCGCCAGCAGTGCAGGGGGGCATCAGCCCCAGCATTTT.

The chain employs TRBV6-5 and TRBJ2-3; 7 bases match TRBD2. The trim removed 6 bases at V and 4 bases at J, leaving 10 bases unmatched. Germline lookup yields CDR1 MNHEY and CDR2 SVGAGI. The CDR3 runs 15 residues. The CDR3 sequence is CASRNIAGSSDTQYF. The CDR3 DNA is TGTGCCAGCAGGAACATAGCGGGCAGTTCAGATACGCAGTATTTT.

The V gene is TRBV9, the J gene TRBJ1-2, with TRBD1 as a possible D gene (5 bases). The CDR3 has 16 amino acids. V lost 3 bases and J 3 bases, leaving 18 bases between the germline ends. Germline V gene lookup returns CDR1 SGDLS and CDR2 YYNGEE. CDR3 nucleotide sequence: TGTGCCAGCAGCGCCAGTGGGCTAGGGGAGGACTATGGCTACACCTTC. Its protein is CASSASGLGEDYGYTF.

In this sample, this clone turned up once. The chain couples TRBV6-6 to TRBJ2-6; D is unresolved. CDR3 length equals 14 residues. Germline CDR1 MNHNY, CDR2 SVGAGI (reference sequence). Trimming left V 7 bases short and J 0 bases short, with 7 bases between. The CDR3 reads CASTTASGANVLTF. Written as DNA, the CDR3 is TGTGCCAGCACCACAGCCTCTGGGGCCAACGTCCTGACTTTC.

The chain is built from TRBV6-5 and TRBJ2-7, with D perhaps TRBD2 (5 bases). CDR1 is MNHEY, CDR2 SVGAGI, per germline. V lost 2 bases to trimming and J lost 2 bases, with 10 bases between them. This CDR3 region has 14 residues. CDR3 region: CASSYMAAAYEQYF. The CDR3 DNA is TGTGCCAGCAGTTACATGGCAGCGGCCTACGAGCAGTACTTC.

The V and J genes are TRBV6-5 and TRBJ2-5; a possible D gene is TRBD2 (7 bases). This CDR3 spans 16 amino acids. The V gene lost 2 bases and the J gene lost 3 bases, with 16 bases spanning the gap. Looked up from germline, CDR1 is MNHEY and CDR2 is SVGAGI. The CDR3 DNA follows: TGTGCCAGCAGTTACGGTCCGGGGGGCGGCGAAGAGACCCAGTACTTC. It is translated as CASSYGPGGGEETQYF.

In its sample, this clone was seen a few times. The chain employs TRBV2 and TRBJ2-7; D is perhaps TRBD2 (7 bases). The CDR3 consists of 12 residues. V was pared by 7 bases and J by 4 bases, with 11 bases between. CDR1 is SNHLY and CDR2 is FYNNEI in the germline V gene. CDR3 in amino acids: CASMGGAYEQYF. CDR3 in DNA: TGTGCCAGCATGGGGGGGGCGTACGAGCAGTACTTC. The whole variable domain, remainder taken from reference TRBV2 and TRBJ2-7, is EPEVTQTPSHQVTQMGQEVILRCVPISNHLYFYWYRQILGQKVEFLVSFYNNEISEKSEIFDDQFSVERPDGSNFTLKIRSTKLEDSAMYFCASMGGAYEQYFGPGTRLTVT.

This sequence joins TRBV25-1 and TRBJ2-7; tentative D call: TRBD2 (5 bases). CDR3 length: 15 residues. Germline values: CDR1 MGHDK, CDR2 SYGVNS. The V gene lost 5 bases and the J gene lost 0 bases, with 14 bases spanning the gap. DNA for the CDR3: TGTGCCAGCAGTATTTCCCGGGGATACTCCTACGAGCAGTACTTC. As protein: CASSISRGYSYEQYF.

This sequence joins TRBV6-5 and TRBJ2-7; 9 bases are shared with TRBD1. The J segment lost 6 bases and the V segment lost 2 bases, leaving 8 bases of the junction unmatched. The CDR3 has 15 amino acids. CDR1 is MNHEY, CDR2 SVGAGI, per germline. In DNA form, the CDR3 reads TGTGCCAGCAGTTACGGGGGACAGGGTGGGCGCGAGCAGTACTTC. Translated, it gives CASSYGGQGGREQYF.

This chain joins TRBV29-1 and TRBJ1-2, with D perhaps matching TRBD1 (6 bases). Germline values: CDR1 SQVTM, CDR2 ANQGSEA. The CDR3 runs 13 residues. Trimming removed 0 bases from V and 12 bases from J, with 17 bases in between. The CDR3 loop reads CSVEDSPGEMDTF. CDR3 coding DNA: TGCAGCGTTGAAGATAGTCCAGGGGAAATGGACACCTTC.

This chain links TRBV6-4 with TRBJ2-1; 10 nucleotides line up with TRBD2. With 0 bases clipped from V and 8 bases from J, the junction kept 7 bases outside the gene matches. CDR1 MRHNA and CDR2 SNTAGT come from the germline V gene. The CDR3 is 16 residues long. The CDR3 nucleotides read TGTGCCAGCAGTGACTCGAGAGCGGGGGGGCCACATGAGCAGTTCTTC. This sequence encodes CASSDSRAGGPHEQFF.

The rearrangement joins TRBV20-1 to TRBJ1-2, with D unresolved. Trimming removed 3 bases at V and 3 bases at J, with 5 bases between. Germline V gene sequence: CDR1 DFQATT, CDR2 SNEGSKA (reference sequence). The CDR3 is 11 amino acids. The CDR3 DNA sequence: TGCAGTGCTAGCCCAGACTATGGCTACACCTTC. Its protein product is CSASPDYGYTF.